Listed here is a single T cell receptor (beta chain). The antigen is undetermined. The sample originates from a study of cytomegalovirus exposure and HLA in healthy donors. Study-wide background: There were about 85 million unique TCRs (from HLA-typed donors) in an early data release. Study findings and constraints: The only immune exposure information that was available was CMV serostatus. Specific recognition of CMV antigens was confirmed in vitro for a few chains (all CMV-associated).

While unrecorded immune exposures were likely, the donors were nominally healthy when sampled. PCR used 60 Vbeta primers and 13 Jbeta primers. Sequencing used immunoSEQ multiplex PCR; TCRdb keeps in-frame clones, though not all of them. The sample shows approximately 90,000 clones, about 78% of them seen only once. The V gene's germline CDR1 is SGHNT and CDR2 YYREEE (reference sequence). Trimming took 4 bases from V and 7 from J; bases not matched to a gene: 13. The CDR3 totals 16 residues. The clonotype comes from a middle-aged man in good health and CMV-seronegative. The sequenced sample was PBMCs. The chain uses TRBV5-4 and TRBJ2-1; TRBD2 aligns across 8 bases. This chain's CDR3 is CASSPIYPGGLNEQFF. The CDR3 DNA sequence: TGTGCCAGCAGCCCAATTTATCCGGGGGGGCTGAATGAGCAGTTCTTC.